The clone carrying this T cell receptor beta chain has only a few counts. This sample is drawn from a study of blood T cell repertoires in COVID-19. The data were produced by immunoSEQ multiplex PCR, yet TCRdb's version contains in-frame clones alone and is incomplete. The sample gives hundreds of thousands of clones, approximately 85% of which show up once; less than 6.5% is in the top ten. The source of this sequence is a man aged 50-59 years with active or convalescent COVID-19. The material sequenced was peripheral blood.

CDR3 sequence: CASSPSGRETQYF. CDR3 nucleotide sequence: TGTGCCAGCAGTCCTAGCGGGAGAGAGACCCAGTACTTC. The chain employs TRBV2 and TRBJ2-5, with TRBD2 identical over 10 bases. The V gene's germline CDR1 is SNHLY and CDR2 FYNNEI. This CDR3 spans 13 amino acids. V trimming: 5 bases; J trimming: 4 bases; junction bases outside the gene matches: 1.